The clone carrying this T cell receptor (beta chain) has more than one count but fewer than ten. Its antigen is unidentified. The data are from a study of T-cell memory formation after mild COVID-19. Study-wide results and limits: The SARS-CoV-2 specificity of second-wave clones reaching peak at day 37 remained unverified.

This CDR3 region has 14 residues. CDR1 is WSHSY and CDR2 is SAAADI in the germline V gene. With 2 bases removed from V and 4 bases from J, the gap between germline ends came to 11 bases. TCRdb used MiXCR to reprocess the 5' RACE reads, holding one entry per CDR3 protein. The table has 250,000 to 300,000 distinct CDR3 sequences, about 16% seen once. The TCR comes from a man aged 18 to 29 who had mild COVID-19 (a few samples of this study predate the infection). Cell type and time point are not known. The gene calls are TRBV10-2 and TRBJ1-1; D may be TRBD1 (5 bases). Sequences were obtained from PBMCs or a T cell subset sorted from them (not recorded which). CDR3 in amino acids: CASSETGEGTEAFF. The CDR3 DNA reads as TGCGCCAGCAGTGAGACAGGTGAGGGCACTGAAGCTTTCTTT.